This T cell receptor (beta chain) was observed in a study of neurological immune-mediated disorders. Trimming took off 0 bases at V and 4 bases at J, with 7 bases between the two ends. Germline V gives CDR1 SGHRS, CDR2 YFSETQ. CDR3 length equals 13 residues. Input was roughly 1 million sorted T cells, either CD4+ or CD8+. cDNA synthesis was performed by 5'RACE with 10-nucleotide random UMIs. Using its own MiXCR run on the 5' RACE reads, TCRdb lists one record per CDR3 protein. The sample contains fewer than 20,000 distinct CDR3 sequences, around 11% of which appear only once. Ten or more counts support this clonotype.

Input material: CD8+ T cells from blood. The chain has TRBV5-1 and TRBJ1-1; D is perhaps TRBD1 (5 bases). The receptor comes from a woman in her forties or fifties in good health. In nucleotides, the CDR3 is TGCGCCAGCAGCTTGGCAGGGTTCACTGAAGCTTTCTTT. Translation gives CASSLAGFTEAFF.